Presented here are 9 T cell receptor beta chains from one specimen sequenced in a study of CXCR3-negative and CXCR3-positive naive CD8 T cells. Findings and limits, study-wide: Naive CXCR3-positive cells had TRB CDR3s more hydrophobic than those of CXCR3-negative naive cells.

Antigen specificity for these receptors is unknown. It was by 5' RACE with UMI labels that the TRB cDNA libraries were prepared. Reprocessing the 5' RACE reads, TCRdb reports a single entry for every CDR3 protein and omits DNA. The data show about 63,000 distinct CDR3 sequences, and the top ten clones hold 4.8%. The material sequenced was naive CXCR3+ CD8+ T cells from blood. Subset defined: CD45RO-CCR7+CD27+CD95- naive CD8+ T cells expressing CXCR3 (TNR3+). These receptors all stem from a human donor in good health. Some clones in this sample may be carry-over from other donors' samples.

The gene calls are TRBV4-2 and TRBJ2-1; checking the TCRdb D call of TRBD1 is not possible without DNA. CDR3 size: 16 residues. The V gene's germline CDR1 is LGHNA and CDR2 YNFKEQ. The CDR3 here is CASSPKGDRGKNEQFF.

The rearrangement uses TRBV14 and TRBJ2-1; absent DNA, TCRdb's TRBD2 call cannot be checked. The CDR3 totals 15 residues. Germline V gene lookup returns CDR1 SGHDN and CDR2 FVKESK. The CDR3 region is CASSQGLAGGGEQFF. The full variable domain, its missing parts supplied by reference TRBV14 and TRBJ2-1, is EAGVTQFPSHSVIEKGQTVTLRCDPISGHDNLYWYRRVMGKEIKFLLHFVKESKQDESGMPNNRFLAERTGGTYSTLKVQPAELEDSGVYFCASSQGLAGGGEQFFGPGTRLTVL.

The chain combines TRBV29-1 with TRBJ1-1. The CDR3 totals 12 residues. Germline V CDR1 and CDR2: SQVTM, ANQGSEA. CDR3 amino acids: CSVLGLNTEAFF.

The V gene is TRBV29-1, the J gene TRBJ2-5. CDR1 and CDR2 (germline): SQVTM, ANQGSEA. The CDR3 runs to 14 residues. The CDR3 spells CSVEDPTTQETQYF.

The chain recombines TRBV7-8 with TRBJ2-3; TCRdb's D call of TRBD2 is untestable without DNA. The germline V gene encodes CDR1 SGHVS and CDR2 FQNEAQ. The CDR3 length is 15 residues. CDR3 sequence: CASSLGLAGGDTQYF.

The rearrangement links TRBV5-1 to TRBJ2-4. The length of the CDR3 is 14 residues. Germline V gives CDR1 SGHRS, CDR2 YFSETQ. The CDR3: CASSLPGDKNIQYF.

The chain is built from TRBV11-2 and TRBJ2-1; TCRdb reports TRBD2, a call that lacks DNA to check it against. Germline V lookup: CDR1 SGHAT, CDR2 FQNNGV. The CDR3 length is 16 residues. The chain's CDR3 is CASSLVSASEYNEQFF.

The V call is TRBV6-6, the J call TRBJ2-7; TCRdb's assignment of TRBD2 cannot be checked, as there is no DNA. The CDR3 is 13 amino acids. Germline V gene lookup returns CDR1 MNHNY and CDR2 SVGAGI (reference sequence). CDR3 sequence: CASRGGDLYEQYF.

This chain joins TRBV29-1 and TRBJ2-2; TCRdb calls TRBD2, which cannot be checked without DNA. This CDR3 contains 13 residues. Germline-derived CDR1 and CDR2 are SQVTM and ANQGSEA. Here the CDR3 reads CSVPSGIGGELFF.